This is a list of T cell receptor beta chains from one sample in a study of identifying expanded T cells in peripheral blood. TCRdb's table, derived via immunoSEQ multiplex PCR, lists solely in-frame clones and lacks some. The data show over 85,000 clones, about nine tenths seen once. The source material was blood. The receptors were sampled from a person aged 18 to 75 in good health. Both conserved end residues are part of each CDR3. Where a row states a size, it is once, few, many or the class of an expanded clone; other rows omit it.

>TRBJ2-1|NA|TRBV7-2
CASSLFEGIGSYNEQFF
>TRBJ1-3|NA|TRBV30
CASSTGLGNTIYF
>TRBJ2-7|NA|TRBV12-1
CASSFPGLDEQYF
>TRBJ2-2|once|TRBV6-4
CASRAQGGVGELFF
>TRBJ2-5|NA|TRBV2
CASRGTEQETQYF
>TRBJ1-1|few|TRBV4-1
CASSPFGGVDTEAFF
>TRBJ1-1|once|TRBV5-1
CASSLEGSGATEAFF
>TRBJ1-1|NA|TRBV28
CASSSRTRGTEAFF
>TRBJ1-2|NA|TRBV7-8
CASSLLKWNYGYTF
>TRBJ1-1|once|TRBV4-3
CASSRGLMTEAFF
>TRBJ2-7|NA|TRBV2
CASTGQSRRTEQYF
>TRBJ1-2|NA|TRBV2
CASSEGSGSTEGYTF
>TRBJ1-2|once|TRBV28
CASSLPTGGFGYTF
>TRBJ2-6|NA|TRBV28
CASTPPFSGANVLTF
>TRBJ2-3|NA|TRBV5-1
CASSSDGGSTDTQYF
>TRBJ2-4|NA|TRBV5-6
CASSPISSGNIQYF
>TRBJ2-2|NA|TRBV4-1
CASSQAVTTGELFF
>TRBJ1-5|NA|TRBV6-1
CASSALAGGNQPQHF
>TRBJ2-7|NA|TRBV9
CASSVSGDYEQYF
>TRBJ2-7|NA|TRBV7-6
CASSLEASGEQYF
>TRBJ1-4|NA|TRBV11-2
CASSPRERSLFF
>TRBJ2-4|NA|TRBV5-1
CASSLMGFGTAKNIQYF
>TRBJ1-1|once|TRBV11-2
CASSLSDAGTEAFF